This TCR beta chain was retrieved from a study of blood T cell repertoires in COVID-19. Assay: immunoSEQ multiplex PCR; the TCRdb copy retains only in-frame clones and omits some. The sample lists roughly 230,000 clones, roughly 81% seen once, with 6.6% in the top ten. The germline CDR1 and CDR2 sequences are SGHRS and YFSETQ. The CDR3 runs 16 residues. Trimming took 1 base from V and 7 from J; bases not matched to a gene: 8. The chain couples TRBV5-1 to TRBJ1-4; 9 bases map to TRBD1. The receptor was isolated from a woman aged 45-59 years who had been exposed to COVID-19. Sequenced sample: PBMCs or T cells enriched from blood (not recorded which). The CDR3 DNA follows: TGCGCCAGCAGCTTGAGGGGACAGGGTTTCGGTGAAAAACTGTTTTTT. It codes for CASSLRGQGFGEKLFF.